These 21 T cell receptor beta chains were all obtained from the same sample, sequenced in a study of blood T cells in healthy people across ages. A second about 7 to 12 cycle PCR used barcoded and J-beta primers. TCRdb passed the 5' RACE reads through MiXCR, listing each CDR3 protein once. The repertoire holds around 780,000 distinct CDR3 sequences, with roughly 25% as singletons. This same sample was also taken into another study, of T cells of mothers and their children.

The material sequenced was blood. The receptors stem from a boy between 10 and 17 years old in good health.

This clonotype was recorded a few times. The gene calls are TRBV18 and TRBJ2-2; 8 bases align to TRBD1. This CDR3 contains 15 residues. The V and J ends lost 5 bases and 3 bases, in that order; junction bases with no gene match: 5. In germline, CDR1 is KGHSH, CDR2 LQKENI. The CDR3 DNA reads TGTGCCAGCTCAAGGACAGGGACTGACACCGGGGAGCTGTTTTTT. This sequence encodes CASSRTGTDTGELFF. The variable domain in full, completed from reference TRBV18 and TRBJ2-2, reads NAGVMQNPRHLVRRRGQEARLRCSPMKGHSHVYWYRQLPEEGLKFMVYLQKENIIDESGMPKERFSAEFPKEGPSILRIQQVVRGDSAAYFCASSRTGTDTGELFFGEGSRLTVL.

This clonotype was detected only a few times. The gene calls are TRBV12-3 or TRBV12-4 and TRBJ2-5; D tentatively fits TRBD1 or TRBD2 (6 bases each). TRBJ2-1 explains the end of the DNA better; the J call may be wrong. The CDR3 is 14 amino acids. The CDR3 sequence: CASSFTGAHNEQFF. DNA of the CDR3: TGTGCCAGCAGTTTTACGGGGGCACACAATGAGCAGTTCTTC.

CDR3 in amino acids: CASSFLAGAYEQYF. The CDR3 DNA follows: TGTGCCAGCAGTTTTCTAGCGGGAGCCTACGAGCAGTACTTC. This chain connects TRBV6-5 to TRBJ2-7, with 10 nucleotides matching TRBD2. Trimming cost V 4 bases and J 2 bases; bases outside gene matches: 2. This CDR3 is built from 14 residues. Germline V CDR1 and CDR2: MNHEY, SVGAGI.

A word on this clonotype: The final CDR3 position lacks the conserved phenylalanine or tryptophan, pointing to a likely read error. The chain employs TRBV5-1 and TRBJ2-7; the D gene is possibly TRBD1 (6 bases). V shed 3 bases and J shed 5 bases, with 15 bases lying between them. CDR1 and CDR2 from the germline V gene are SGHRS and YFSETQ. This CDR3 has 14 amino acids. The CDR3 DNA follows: TGCGCCAGCAGCTGGTACAGGGCTGGGAACGAGCAGTACCTC. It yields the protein CASSWYRAGNEQYL.

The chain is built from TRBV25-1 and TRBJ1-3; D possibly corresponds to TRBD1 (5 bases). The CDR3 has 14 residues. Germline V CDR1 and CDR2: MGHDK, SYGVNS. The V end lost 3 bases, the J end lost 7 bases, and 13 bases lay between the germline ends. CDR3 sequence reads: CASSETALRNTIYF. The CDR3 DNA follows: TGTGCCAGCAGTGAGACAGCGTTAAGGAACACCATATATTTT.

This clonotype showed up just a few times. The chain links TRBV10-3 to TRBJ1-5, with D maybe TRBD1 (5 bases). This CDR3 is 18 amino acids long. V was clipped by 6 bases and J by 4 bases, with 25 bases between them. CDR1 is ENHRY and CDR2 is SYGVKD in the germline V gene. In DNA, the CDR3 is TGTGCCATCAGCCAACAACCTTACCGGGACCTTTCTAATCAGCCCCAGCATTTT. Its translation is CAISQQPYRDLSNQPQHF.

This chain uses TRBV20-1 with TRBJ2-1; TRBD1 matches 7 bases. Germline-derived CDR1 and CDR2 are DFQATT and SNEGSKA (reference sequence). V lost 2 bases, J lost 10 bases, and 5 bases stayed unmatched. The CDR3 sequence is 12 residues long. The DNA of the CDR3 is TGCAGTGCTAGAAGAACAGGGGAAGAGCAGTTCTTC. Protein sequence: CSARRTGEEQFF.

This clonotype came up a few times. CDR3 nucleotides: TGTGCCAGCAGCCGACGGACTAGCGGGGTACCCTACGAGCAGTACTTC. Its translation is CASSRRTSGVPYEQYF. The genes are TRBV12-3 or TRBV12-4 and TRBJ2-1; 12 nucleotides agree with TRBD2. Near its end, the DNA agrees better with TRBJ2-7, so the J call may be wrong. The CDR3 contains 16 residues.

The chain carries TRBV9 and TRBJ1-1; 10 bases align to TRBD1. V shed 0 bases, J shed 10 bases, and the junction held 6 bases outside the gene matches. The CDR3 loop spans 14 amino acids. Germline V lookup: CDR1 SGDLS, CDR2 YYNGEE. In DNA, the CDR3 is TGTGCCAGCAGCGTAGGGGACAGGGGATCCGGAGCTTTCTTT. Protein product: CASSVGDRGSGAFF.

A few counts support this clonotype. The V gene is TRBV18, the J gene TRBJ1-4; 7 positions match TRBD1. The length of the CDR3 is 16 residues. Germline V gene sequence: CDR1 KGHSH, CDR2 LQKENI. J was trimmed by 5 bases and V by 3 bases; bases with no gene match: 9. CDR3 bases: TGTGCCAGCTCACCGTCGACCACAGGGGAAAATGAAAAACTGTTTTTT. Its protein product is CASSPSTTGENEKLFF.

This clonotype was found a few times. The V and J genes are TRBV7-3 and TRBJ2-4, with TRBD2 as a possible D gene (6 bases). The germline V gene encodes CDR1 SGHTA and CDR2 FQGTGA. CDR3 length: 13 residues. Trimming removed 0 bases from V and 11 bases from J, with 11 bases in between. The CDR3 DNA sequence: TGTGCCAGCAGCTTAACTTGGGGGGACCTTCAGTACTTC. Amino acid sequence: CASSLTWGDLQYF.

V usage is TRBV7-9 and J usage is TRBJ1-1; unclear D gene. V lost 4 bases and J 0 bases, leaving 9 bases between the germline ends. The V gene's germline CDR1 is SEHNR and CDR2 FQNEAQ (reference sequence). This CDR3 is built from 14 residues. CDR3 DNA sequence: TGTGCCAGCAGCTCCCAGGCCCTGAACACTGAAGCTTTCTTT. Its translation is CASSSQALNTEAFF.

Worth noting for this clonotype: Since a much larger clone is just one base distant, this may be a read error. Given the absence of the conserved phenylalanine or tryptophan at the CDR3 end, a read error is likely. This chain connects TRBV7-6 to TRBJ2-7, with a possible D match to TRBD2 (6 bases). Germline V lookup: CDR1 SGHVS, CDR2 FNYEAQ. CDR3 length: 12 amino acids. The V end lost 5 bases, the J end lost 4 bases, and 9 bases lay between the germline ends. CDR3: CASSPGTYEQYL. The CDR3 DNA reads TGTGCCAGCAGCCCGGGGACTTACGAGCAGTACTTG.

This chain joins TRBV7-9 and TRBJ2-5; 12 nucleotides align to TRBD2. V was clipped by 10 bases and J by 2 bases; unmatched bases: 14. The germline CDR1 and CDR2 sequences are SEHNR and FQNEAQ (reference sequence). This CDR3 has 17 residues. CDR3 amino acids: CATNAGLAGLLQETQYF. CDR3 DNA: TGTGCCACCAACGCGGGACTAGCGGGCCTACTTCAAGAGACCCAGTACTTC.

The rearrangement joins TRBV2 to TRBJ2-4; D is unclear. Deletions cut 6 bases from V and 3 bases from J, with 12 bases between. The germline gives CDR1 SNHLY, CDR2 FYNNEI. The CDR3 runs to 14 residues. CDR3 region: CASSQRILKNIQYF. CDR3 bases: TGTGCCAGCAGCCAGCGTATACTCAAAAACATTCAGTACTTC.

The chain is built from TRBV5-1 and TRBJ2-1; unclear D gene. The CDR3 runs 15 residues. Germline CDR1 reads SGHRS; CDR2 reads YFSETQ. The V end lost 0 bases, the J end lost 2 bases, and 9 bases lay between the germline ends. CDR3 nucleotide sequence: TGCGCCAGCAGCTTGGAAGCGAATACCTACAATGAGCAGTTCTTC. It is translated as CASSLEANTYNEQFF.

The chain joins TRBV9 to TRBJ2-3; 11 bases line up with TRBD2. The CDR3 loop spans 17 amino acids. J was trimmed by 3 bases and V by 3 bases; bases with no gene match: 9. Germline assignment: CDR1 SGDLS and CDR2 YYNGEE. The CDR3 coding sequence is TGTGCCAGCAGCGCGAGAAGAACTAGCGGGGGTACAGATACGCAGTATTTT. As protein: CASSARRTSGGTDTQYF.

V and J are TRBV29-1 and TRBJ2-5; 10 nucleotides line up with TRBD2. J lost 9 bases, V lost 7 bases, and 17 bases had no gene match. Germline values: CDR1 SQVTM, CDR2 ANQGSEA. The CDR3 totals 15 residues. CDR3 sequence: CSARGLAGGVEAQYF. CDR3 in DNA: TGCAGCGCTCGGGGATTAGCGGGGGGTGTGGAGGCCCAGTACTTC.

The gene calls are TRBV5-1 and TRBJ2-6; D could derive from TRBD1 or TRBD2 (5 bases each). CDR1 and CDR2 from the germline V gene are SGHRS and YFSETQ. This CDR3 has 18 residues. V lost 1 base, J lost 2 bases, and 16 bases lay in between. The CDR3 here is CASSLIPGSVAGANVLTF. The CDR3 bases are TGCGCCAGCAGCTTGATCCCAGGGAGCGTTGCTGGGGCCAACGTCCTGACTTTC.

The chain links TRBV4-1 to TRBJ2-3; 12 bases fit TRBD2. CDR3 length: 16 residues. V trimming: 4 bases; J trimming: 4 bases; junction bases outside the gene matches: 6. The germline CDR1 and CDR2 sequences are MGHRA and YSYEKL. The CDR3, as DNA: TGCGCCAGCAGCCTCCTAGCGGGGGGGTCCCCAGATACGCAGTATTTT. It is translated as CASSLLAGGSPDTQYF.

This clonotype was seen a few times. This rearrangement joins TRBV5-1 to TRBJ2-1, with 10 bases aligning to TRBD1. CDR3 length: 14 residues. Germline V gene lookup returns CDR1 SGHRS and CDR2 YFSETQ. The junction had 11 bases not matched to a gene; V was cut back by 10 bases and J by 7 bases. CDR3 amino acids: CASITGTGENEQFF. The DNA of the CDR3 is TGCGCCTCGATTACCGGGACAGGGGAGAATGAGCAGTTCTTC.